These 25 T cell receptor beta chains were all obtained from the same sample, sequenced in a study of CD8 T cells in ankylosing spondylitis. TCRdb passed the 5' RACE reads through MiXCR, listing each CDR3 protein once. Of approximately 100,000 distinct CDR3 sequences detected, almost 8.5% appear once; the ten largest clones hold 9.9%. Sequencing used blood, either unsorted or a sorted T cell fraction (not recorded which). These receptors all come from a male donor with ankylosing spondylitis or in good health (not recorded which).

The table lists this clonotype with many counts. The genes are TRBV5-1 and TRBJ2-3; 10 bases are a match to TRBD2. Germline V gives CDR1 SGHRS, CDR2 YFSETQ. Trimming cost V 2 bases and J 2 bases; bases outside gene matches: 2. CDR3 size: 15 residues. DNA for the CDR3: TGCGCCAGCAGCTTAGCGGGAGGGACCACAGATACGCAGTATTTT. Translation: CASSLAGGTTDTQYF.

The chain recombines TRBV7-9 with TRBJ2-1, with D possibly matching TRBD2 (5 bases). Trimming shortened V by 0 bases and J by 4 bases, and 10 bases separated the two germline ends. The germline gives CDR1 SEHNR, CDR2 FQNEAQ (reference sequence). The CDR3 consists of 15 residues. CDR3 sequence (DNA): TGTGCCAGCAGCTTAGCCAGCGGCCCTTACAATGAGCAGTTCTTC. This encodes CASSLASGPYNEQFF.

This clonotype has a count of ten or more. The V gene is TRBV15, the J gene TRBJ1-5, with a possible D match to TRBD1 (5 bases). Trimming cost V 0 bases and J 5 bases, with 14 bases left between them. CDR3 length equals 16 residues. From germline, CDR1 is LNHNV and CDR2 YYDKDF (reference sequence). This CDR3 reads CATSRDGRGWDQPQHF. The CDR3 DNA is TGTGCCACCAGCAGAGACGGGAGGGGCTGGGATCAGCCCCAGCATTTT.

This clonotype showed up many times. The chain carries TRBV5-1 and TRBJ2-7, with D possibly TRBD1 on 5 matching bases. Per the germline V gene, CDR1 is SGHRS and CDR2 is YFSETQ. V was trimmed by 2 bases and J by 3 bases, leaving 9 bases between them. The CDR3 covers 13 residues. The CDR3 here is CASSFDRIYEQYF. Here the CDR3 DNA reads TGCGCCAGCAGCTTCGACAGAATCTACGAGCAGTACTTC.

This clonotype was observed many times. The V gene is TRBV11-2, the J gene TRBJ2-7, with 10 bases matching TRBD2. Unmatched junction bases numbered 5, after V lost 1 base and J lost 2 bases. The CDR3 runs 16 residues. Germline assignment: CDR1 SGHAT and CDR2 FQNNGV. Written as DNA, the CDR3 is TGTGCCAGCAGCTTAGTGGCTAGCGGGGGCACCTACGAGCAGTACTTC. Amino acids: CASSLVASGGTYEQYF.

This clonotype was detected many times. This sequence joins TRBV7-9 and TRBJ2-2; TRBD1 agrees at 7 bases. The CDR3 has 16 amino acids. The V gene's germline CDR1 is SEHNR and CDR2 FQNEAQ (reference sequence). The J segment lost 2 bases and the V segment lost 8 bases, leaving 11 bases of the junction unmatched. CDR3 protein: CASLSTGTENTGELFF. For the CDR3, the DNA is TGTGCCAGCCTGTCGACCGGGACAGAAAACACCGGGGAGCTGTTTTTT. Variable domain in full (rest from reference TRBV7-9 and TRBJ2-2): DTGVSQNPRHKITKRGQNVTFRCDPISEHNRLYWYRQTLGQGPEFLTYFQNEAQLEKSRLLSDRFSAERPKGSFSTLEIQRTEQGDSAMYLCASLSTGTENTGELFFGEGSRLTVL.

The sample holds one count of this clonotype. One end of the junction is discordant with germline, which a read error may explain. The V call is TRBV20-1, the J call TRBJ2-3; TRBD2 matches at 10 bases. Germline lookup yields CDR1 DFQATT and CDR2 SNEGSKA (reference sequence). The CDR3 runs to 15 residues. Here the CDR3 DNA reads TGCAGTGCTGTGACTAGCGGGCGTCACACAGCTACGCAGTATTTT. It yields the protein CSAVTSGRHTATQYF.

The chain carries TRBV7-8 and TRBJ2-3, with D perhaps TRBD2 (5 bases). V was pared by 6 bases and J by 2 bases, with 18 bases between. Germline V CDR1 and CDR2: SGHVS, FQNEAQ. The CDR3 totals 16 residues. DNA for the CDR3: TGTGCCAGCAGGGGAAGAAGGCGGGCCCCCACAGATACGCAGTATTTT. This gives the protein CASRGRRRAPTDTQYF.

This clonotype was recorded at least ten times. The chain uses TRBV9 and TRBJ1-1; D is unresolved. CDR1 is SGDLS and CDR2 is YYNGEE in the germline V gene. CDR3 length equals 13 residues. The V end lost 0 bases, the J end lost 1 base, and 4 bases lay between the germline ends. Here the CDR3 DNA reads TGTGCCAGCAGCGTAGGAGCGAACACTGAAGCTTTCTTT. It codes for CASSVGANTEAFF.

DNA of the CDR3: TGTGCCAGCAGCCTCTCCTCCGGGGGGCCGGGGGCCAACGTCCTGACTTTC. It is translated as CASSLSSGGPGANVLTF. The chain uses TRBV4-2 and TRBJ2-6, with a weak D call TRBD2 (7 bases). CDR1 and CDR2 (germline): LGHNA, YNFKEQ. The V end was cut by 4 bases, the J end by 4 bases, with 17 bases between. This CDR3 is built from 17 residues.

This clonotype was counted only a few times. The rearrangement links TRBV25-1 to TRBJ1-1; 7 bases line up with TRBD1. There are 13 residues in the CDR3. The trim removed 7 bases at V and 4 bases at J, leaving 6 bases unmatched. Germline V gene data show CDR1 as MGHDK and CDR2 as SYGVNS. For the CDR3, the DNA is TGTGCCAGCACACGACAGGGAGGCACTGAAGCTTTCTTT. Its translation: CASTRQGGTEAFF.

This clonotype occurred many times. The J gene is TRBJ2-7, the V gene TRBV20-1; 7 bases line up with TRBD2. CDR1 is DFQATT, CDR2 SNEGSKA, per germline (reference sequence). The CDR3 covers 11 residues. V was pared by 5 bases and J by 4 bases, with 2 bases of the junction left unmatched. The CDR3 reads CSAWEGYEQYF. DNA of the CDR3: TGCAGTGCTTGGGAGGGGTACGAGCAGTACTTC.

This clonotype was counted at least ten times. J is TRBJ2-2 and V is TRBV9; D is undetermined. This CDR3 is built from 18 residues. Germline CDR1 reads SGDLS; CDR2 reads YYNGEE. The V and J ends lost 0 bases and 8 bases respectively, with 23 bases between them. The CDR3 loop is CASSVAPGRPARMGELFF. CDR3 nucleotide sequence: TGTGCCAGCAGCGTAGCTCCAGGAAGACCCGCGAGGATGGGGGAGCTGTTTTTT.

This clonotype was counted ten times or more. The V call is TRBV25-1, the J call TRBJ2-7; maybe TRBD1 (5 bases). Germline CDR1 reads MGHDK; CDR2 reads SYGVNS. The length of the CDR3 is 15 residues. V was shortened by 1 base and J by 2 bases, with 12 bases between the two germline ends. The CDR3 loop is CASSESTGPPYEQYF. The CDR3 DNA sequence: TGTGCCAGCAGTGAATCAACAGGACCCCCCTACGAGCAGTACTTC.

This clonotype has a count of ten or more. The chain links TRBV5-6 to TRBJ2-3; D is possibly TRBD1 (5 bases). Per germline, CDR1 SGHDT and CDR2 YYEEEE. CDR3 length equals 13 residues. Trimming took 3 bases from V and 4 from J, leaving 9 bases between them. CDR3 bases: TGTGCCAGCAGCTCCACAGGTCCAGATACGCAGTATTTT. Translation gives CASSSTGPDTQYF.

This clonotype was seen a few times. The chain has TRBV7-8 and TRBJ2-7, with D possibly called TRBD1 or TRBD2 (5 bases each). The CDR3 loop spans 13 amino acids. CDR1 and CDR2 from the germline V gene are SGHVS and FQNEAQ. The V end was cut by 7 bases, the J end by 3 bases, with 13 bases between. The CDR3 nucleotides are TGTGCCAGCACCGGGGACCGTCTCTACGAGCAGTACTTC. It specifies CASTGDRLYEQYF.

This clonotype was seen only a few times. The chain employs TRBV3-1 and TRBJ2-4, with a tentative D call TRBD2 (5 bases). The CDR3 runs to 15 residues. Per germline, CDR1 LGHDT and CDR2 YNNKEL (reference sequence). V lost 3 bases and J 2 bases, leaving 11 bases between the germline ends. The CDR3, as DNA: TGTGCCAGCAGCCAGGGGAGCACCCCCAAAAACATTCAGTACTTC. Its protein product is CASSQGSTPKNIQYF.

This clonotype was found many times. J is TRBJ2-1 and V is TRBV2; TRBD1 or TRBD2 may be the D gene (7 bases each). With 4 bases removed from V and 6 bases from J, the gap between germline ends came to 16 bases. CDR3 length: 15 residues. The germline CDR1 and CDR2 sequences are SNHLY and FYNNEI. The CDR3 DNA is TGTGCCAGCAGTGCCAACAGGGGAGGGAGCAATGAGCAGTTCTTC. Amino acid sequence: CASSANRGGSNEQFF.

This clonotype was detected ten times or more. The rearrangement joins TRBV19 to TRBJ2-7; D possibly matches TRBD1 or TRBD2 (5 bases each). This CDR3 is 15 amino acids long. Per germline, CDR1 LNHDA and CDR2 SQIVND (reference sequence). Trimming removed 2 bases from V and 2 bases from J, with 13 bases in between. CDR3 protein: CASSISTRGAYEQYF. The DNA for the CDR3 is TGTGCCAGTAGTATATCAACGAGGGGAGCCTACGAGCAGTACTTC.

The chain couples TRBV4-1 to TRBJ1-6; unclear D gene. CDR3 length equals 13 residues. The germline V gene encodes CDR1 MGHRA and CDR2 YSYEKL. V was clipped by 5 bases and J by 8 bases, with 10 bases between them. CDR3 residues: CASSLAGYSPLHF. CDR3 bases: TGCGCCAGCAGCTTAGCCGGTTATTCACCCCTCCACTTT.

This clonotype was seen repeatedly, ten times or more. The chain joins TRBV7-8 to TRBJ2-7; 10 nucleotides agree with TRBD2. The trim removed 5 bases at V and 4 bases at J, leaving 11 bases unmatched. Per germline, CDR1 SGHVS and CDR2 FQNEAQ. CDR3 length equals 16 residues. For the CDR3, the DNA is TGTGCCAGCAGCCAAATAGAGCGGGGGGGGTTTTACGAGCAGTACTTC. Translated: CASSQIERGGFYEQYF.

This rearrangement joins TRBV9 to TRBJ2-1, with 7 bases aligning to TRBD1. Germline CDR1 is SGDLS and CDR2 is YYNGEE. This CDR3 is 16 amino acids long. Trimming took 6 bases from V and 0 from J; bases not matched to a gene: 9. The CDR3 here is CASTPGQSISYNEQFF. CDR3 in DNA: TGTGCCAGCACCCCGGGACAGTCTATCTCCTACAATGAGCAGTTCTTC. The full variable domain, completed using reference TRBV9 and TRBJ2-1, is DSGVTQTPKHLITATGQRVTLRCSPRSGDLSVYWYQQSLDQGLQFLIQYYNGEERAKGNILERFSAQQFPDLHSELNLSSLELGDSALYFCASTPGQSISYNEQFFGPGTRLTVL.

At least ten counts were recorded for this clonotype. The chain employs TRBV19 and TRBJ1-1; TRBD1 is a possible D gene (5 bases). Germline loops: CDR1 LNHDA, CDR2 SQIVND (reference sequence). The CDR3 totals 18 residues. V lost 0 bases and J 0 bases, leaving 17 bases between the germline ends. The CDR3 DNA follows: TGTGCCAGTAGTATAGATCTGGGCCCAGGGTCAATGAACACTGAAGCTTTCTTT. Protein: CASSIDLGPGSMNTEAFF. The whole variable domain, remainder taken from reference TRBV19 and TRBJ1-1, is DGGITQSPKYLFRKEGQNVTLSCEQNLNHDAMYWYRQDPGQGLRLIYYSQIVNDFQKGDIAEGYSVSREKKESFPLTVTSAQKNPTAFYLCASSIDLGPGSMNTEAFFGQGTRLTVV.

This clonotype was detected many times. The chain couples TRBV9 to TRBJ2-3, with 7 bases identical to TRBD1. V lost 2 bases to trimming and J lost 5 bases; unmatched junction nucleotides: 5. In germline, CDR1 is SGDLS, CDR2 YYNGEE. The CDR3 has 14 residues. The CDR3 DNA reads as TGTGCCAGCAGCGTTCAAGGGGGCGAAGATACGCAGTATTTT. Translation gives CASSVQGGEDTQYF.

This clonotype was seen repeatedly, ten times or more. The V call is TRBV12-3 or TRBV12-4, the J call TRBJ1-4, with D unresolved. Trimming left V 3 bases short and J 8 bases short, with 10 bases between. The CDR3 runs to 13 residues. CDR3 sequence reads: CASSFGWREKLFF. For the CDR3, the DNA is TGTGCCAGCAGTTTCGGTTGGAGAGAAAAACTGTTTTTT.